The 14 T cell receptor beta chains in this list originate from one sample, sequenced in a study of siplizumab effects on memory and regulatory T cells. The table came from immunoSEQ multiplex PCR; TCRdb's copy has only in-frame clones and leaves some out. The top ten hold roughly 1.5% of the sample, which has approximately 82,000 clones, roughly 87% seen once. Sequenced sample: Tregs sorted from blood. These receptor sequences come from a human donor in good health.

V usage is TRBV27 and J usage is TRBJ2-3, with 12 bases aligning to TRBD1. The junction had 9 bases not matched to a gene; V was cut back by 3 bases and J by 8 bases. The CDR3 is made up of 16 amino acids. Per the germline V gene, CDR1 is MNHEY and CDR2 is SMNVEV (reference sequence). CDR3 nucleotides: TGTGCCAGCAGTTTTACCGGGACAGGGGGCGCCCCTACGCAGTATTTT. Translation gives CASSFTGTGGAPTQYF.

This chain connects TRBV6-1 to TRBJ2-1; 9 bases fit TRBD1. This CDR3 is 15 amino acids long. With V trimmed by 8 bases and J by 3 bases, 8 bases remained unmatched. The V gene's germline CDR1 is MNHNS and CDR2 SASEGT. CDR3 sequence (DNA): TGTGCCAGCCTGCTCGGACAGGGGTACTACAATGAGCAGTTCTTC. Its translation is CASLLGQGYYNEQFF.

This chain connects TRBV6-1 to TRBJ1-5, with 9 bases lining up with TRBD1. CDR3 size: 21 residues. Germline CDR1 and CDR2: MNHNS and SASEGT. Losses at the gene ends were 1 base for V and 2 bases for J; bases not matched to a gene: 18. The DNA of the CDR3 is TGTGCCAGCAGTGAAGAGTCCCACGGGTCCATGGACAGGGGTCGCAATCAGCCCCAGCATTTT. It specifies CASSEESHGSMDRGRNQPQHF.

The chain combines TRBV19 with TRBJ1-1; 7 bases are a match to TRBD1. The germline CDR1 and CDR2 sequences are LNHDA and SQIVND (reference sequence). The CDR3 sequence is 14 residues long. V lost 5 bases and J lost 7; bases outside the gene matches: 10. The CDR3 DNA is TGTGCCAGTAGTCTACTACAGGGGCCGCGTGAAGCTTTCTTT. This codes for CASSLLQGPREAFF.

This chain connects TRBV27 to TRBJ1-6; TRBD1 is a possible D gene (6 bases). The V end lost 5 bases, the J end lost 4 bases, and 15 bases lay between the germline ends. The CDR3 covers 16 residues. Germline lookup yields CDR1 MNHEY and CDR2 SMNVEV (reference sequence). CDR3 nucleotides: TGTGCCAGCAGTCCGCGAACAGGGAGTTATAATTCACCCCTCCACTTT. It encodes CASSPRTGSYNSPLHF.

V usage is TRBV10-3 and J usage is TRBJ1-2, with a tentative D call TRBD1 (5 bases). Germline CDR1 reads ENHRY; CDR2 reads SYGVKD. Trimming shortened V by 6 bases and J by 6 bases, and 14 bases separated the two germline ends. This CDR3 contains 13 residues. The CDR3 loop is CAISYRDGNGYTF. CDR3 DNA sequence: TGTGCCATCAGCTACCGGGACGGAAATGGCTACACCTTC.

The rearrangement uses TRBV10-3 and TRBJ1-2; TRBD1 aligns across 9 bases. The CDR3 is 13 residues long. J lost 8 bases, V lost 10 bases, and 11 bases had no gene match. Germline assignment: CDR1 ENHRY and CDR2 SYGVKD. The CDR3 sequence: CATLEGTGWGYTF. CDR3 bases: TGTGCCACCCTTGAGGGGACAGGGTGGGGCTACACCTTC.

The chain combines TRBV5-1 with TRBJ2-7; TRBD1 agrees at 7 bases. V lost 3 bases and J lost 7; bases outside the gene matches: 7. From germline, CDR1 is SGHRS and CDR2 YFSETQ. CDR3 length equals 13 residues. CDR3 sequence reads: CASSSRQGGEQYF. The CDR3 coding sequence is TGCGCCAGCAGCTCACGACAGGGCGGGGAGCAGTACTTC.

The chain recombines TRBV7-9 with TRBJ2-3; possibly TRBD1 for D (6 bases). Trimming stripped 1 base from V and 5 bases from J, with 16 bases between. CDR1 SEHNR and CDR2 FQNEAQ come from the germline V gene (reference sequence). The CDR3 runs 16 residues. The CDR3 DNA reads TGTGCCAGCAGCTTAGGGCGGGTTCAAGGGGGAGATACGCAGTATTTT. It is translated as CASSLGRVQGGDTQYF.

J is TRBJ2-1 and V is TRBV10-3, with TRBD2 matching 7 bases. The CDR3 covers 13 residues. The ends lost 6 bases at V and 7 bases at J; junction bases unmatched: 6. In germline, CDR1 is ENHRY, CDR2 SYGVKD. Here the CDR3 DNA reads TGTGCCATCAGCGGGGGGTTGGTAAATGAGCAGTTCTTC. It translates to CAISGGLVNEQFF.

The CDR3 spells CASTVSGSGNQPQHF. In nucleotides, the CDR3 is TGTGCCAGTACCGTTTCCGGGAGTGGCAATCAGCCCCAGCATTTT. The V and J genes are TRBV19 and TRBJ1-5; no firm D call. The CDR3 is made up of 15 amino acids. Trimming cost V 7 bases and J 2 bases, with 15 bases left between them. The germline V gene encodes CDR1 LNHDA and CDR2 SQIVND (reference sequence).

The CDR3, as DNA: TGTGCCACCAGCCCGGGACTAGCGGGAGAGACCCAGTACTTC. Protein product: CATSPGLAGETQYF. The chain recombines TRBV15 with TRBJ2-5; 12 positions match TRBD2. The germline V gene encodes CDR1 LNHNV and CDR2 YYDKDF (reference sequence). This CDR3 contains 14 residues. Trimming took 5 bases from V and 4 from J; bases not matched to a gene: 2.

This rearrangement joins TRBV7-2 to TRBJ2-3, with TRBD2 matching over 12 bases. CDR3 length equals 17 residues. J gave up 5 bases and V 2 bases, and 8 bases lay outside the gene matches. CDR1 and CDR2 (germline): SGHTA, FQGNSA. CDR3 in amino acids: CASSLRPSGGARDTQYF. Here the CDR3 DNA reads TGTGCCAGCAGCTTACGACCTAGCGGGGGGGCTAGAGATACGCAGTATTTT.

J is TRBJ2-1 and V is TRBV6-5; D ambiguous. Germline CDR1 reads MNHEY; CDR2 reads SVGAGI. V was clipped by 2 bases and J by 4 bases, with 3 bases between them. The CDR3 extends over 12 amino acids. The CDR3 DNA reads TGTGCCAGCAGTTACGCTTACAATGAGCAGTTCTTC. Translation: CASSYAYNEQFF.